The present TCR beta chain was sequenced within a study of regulatory T cells in long-lasting Graves disease. Overall study results and limits: Tissue studied was limited to peripheral blood, excluding thyroid tissue. Public clonotype sharing was higher in persistent than newly diagnosed patients. Persistent disease was characterized by preferential usage of TRBV28, TRBJ1-2 and TRBJ2-5.

V shed 6 bases and J shed 4 bases, with 15 bases lying between them. Germline V gene lookup returns CDR1 MDHEN and CDR2 SYDVKM. This CDR3 is built from 14 residues. TCR beta libraries were built with iRepertoire HTBI primers and Arm-PCR of CDR3 regions. TCRdb reanalysed the multiplex PCR reads using MiXCR and keeps one entry per CDR3 protein. The data show about 460,000 distinct CDR3 sequences, with about 20% seen just once and less than 15% held by the top ten. Time point described: persistent/refractory GD, antithyroid drugs over 5 years with positive TRAb. RNA from PBMCs was the source of the TCR library. This clonotype was observed many times. Its cognate antigen is unknown.

The sequencing used peripheral blood mononuclear cells (PBMCs), collected when the disease was refractory, from a patient treated with antithyroid drugs. This clonotype was sampled from a female donor with Graves disease. The chain is built from TRBV28 and TRBJ1-2; D may be TRBD1 (5 bases). CDR3 sequence: CASRVMNRLYGYTF. The CDR3 coding sequence is TGTGCCAGCAGGGTAATGAACAGGCTCTATGGCTACACCTTC.